The table lists the clone carrying this TCR beta chain with a few counts. This sample stems from a study of blood T cells in healthy people across ages. Primed by a sample-barcoded 5' primer and a J-beta primer mix, a second PCR proceeded for about 7 to 11 cycles. TCRdb passed the 5' RACE reads through MiXCR, listing each CDR3 protein once. The sample shows over a million distinct CDR3 sequences, under 30% of them seen only once. This sample also appeared in a second study, on T cells of mothers and their children. That source reports: Per mother, over 8 million TCR beta CDR3 reads were obtained; per child, 2.5 million to 3.5 million. Thymic selection molds TCR recombination output in much the same way for related pairs as for unrelated pairs.

The clonotype comes from a girl aged 2-9 years in good health. Sample: blood.

The CDR3 coding sequence is TGTGCCAGCAGTTACTCGTCGAACTACGAGCAGTACTTC. It encodes CASSYSSNYEQYF. V is TRBV6-6 and J is TRBJ2-5, with D hard to call. The DNA end favors TRBJ2-7, so the J call may be wrong. The CDR3 sequence is 13 residues long. Germline lookup yields CDR1 MNHNY and CDR2 SVGAGI (reference sequence).